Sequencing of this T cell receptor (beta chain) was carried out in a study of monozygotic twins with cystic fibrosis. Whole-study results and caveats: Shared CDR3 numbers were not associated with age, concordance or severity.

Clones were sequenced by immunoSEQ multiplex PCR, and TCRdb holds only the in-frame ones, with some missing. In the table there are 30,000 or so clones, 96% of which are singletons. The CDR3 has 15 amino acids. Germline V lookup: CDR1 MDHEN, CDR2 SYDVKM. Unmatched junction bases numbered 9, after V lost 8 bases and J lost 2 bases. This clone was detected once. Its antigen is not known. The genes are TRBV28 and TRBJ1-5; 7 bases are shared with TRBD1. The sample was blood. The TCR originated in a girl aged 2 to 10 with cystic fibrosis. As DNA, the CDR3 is TGTGCCAGCGGGGGGTATACAGGGGGCAATCAGCCCCAGCATTTT. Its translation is CASGGYTGGNQPQHF. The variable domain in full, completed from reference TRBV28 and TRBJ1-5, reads DVKVTQSSRYLVKRTGEKVFLECVQDMDHENMFWYRQDPGLGLRLIYFSYDVKMKEKGDIPEGYSVSREKKERFSLILESASTNQTSMYLCASGGYTGGNQPQHFGDGTRLSIL.